The T cell receptor (beta chain) under discussion was sequenced for a study of blood T cell repertoires in COVID-19. Study-level information: T cells, B-cell-depleted T cells, or PBMCs provided the cDNA or gDNA that served as material.

With 9 bases clipped from V and 7 bases from J, the junction kept 5 bases outside the gene matches. CDR1 and CDR2 from the germline V gene are ENHRY and SYGVKD. This CDR3 comprises 13 residues. Source study methods: Amplifying reference gene primers gave estimates of nucleated cell counts. The method was immunoSEQ multiplex PCR; TCRdb's version includes in-frame clones alone and lacks a portion of them. The D gene and trimming were derived from the DNA, and the V and J assignments and clone size from that table. In the table there are 120,000 or so clones, roughly 88% of which are singletons. This clone was seen once.

V and J are TRBV10-3 and TRBJ2-1, with TRBD2 matching over 11 bases. Sequenced material: peripheral blood. The receptor was derived from a man aged 50-59 years with acute or convalescent COVID-19. The chain's CDR3 is CAIKTSGVNEQFF. The CDR3 nucleotides are TGTGCCATAAAGACTAGCGGGGTTAATGAGCAGTTCTTC.